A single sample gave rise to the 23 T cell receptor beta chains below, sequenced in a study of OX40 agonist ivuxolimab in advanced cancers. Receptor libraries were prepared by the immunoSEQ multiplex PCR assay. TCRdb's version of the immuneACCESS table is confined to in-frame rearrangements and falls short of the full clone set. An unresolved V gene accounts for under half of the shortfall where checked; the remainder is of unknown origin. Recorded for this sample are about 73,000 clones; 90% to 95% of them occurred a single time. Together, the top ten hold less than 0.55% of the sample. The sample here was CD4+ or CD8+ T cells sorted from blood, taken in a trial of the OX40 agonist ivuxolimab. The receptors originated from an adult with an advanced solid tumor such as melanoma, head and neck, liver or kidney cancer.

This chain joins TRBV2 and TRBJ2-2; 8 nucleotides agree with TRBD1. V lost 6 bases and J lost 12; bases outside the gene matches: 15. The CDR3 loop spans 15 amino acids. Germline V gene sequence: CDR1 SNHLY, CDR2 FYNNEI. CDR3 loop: CASRASLFRDRKLFF. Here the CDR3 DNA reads TGTGCCAGCAGGGCTAGTCTGTTCCGGGACAGGAAGCTGTTTTTT.

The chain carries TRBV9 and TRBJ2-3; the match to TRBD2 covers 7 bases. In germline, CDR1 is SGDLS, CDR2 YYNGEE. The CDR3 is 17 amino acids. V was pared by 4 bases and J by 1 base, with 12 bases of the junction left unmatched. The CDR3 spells CASSLRGSGSRTDTQYF. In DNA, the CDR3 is TGTGCCAGCAGCTTAAGGGGTAGCGGGTCCCGCACAGATACGCAGTATTTT.

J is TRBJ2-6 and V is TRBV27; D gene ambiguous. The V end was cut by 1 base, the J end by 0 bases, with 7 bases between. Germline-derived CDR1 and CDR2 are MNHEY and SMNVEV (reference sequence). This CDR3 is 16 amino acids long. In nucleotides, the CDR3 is TGTGCCAGCAGTTTATATCCGAACTCTGGGGCCAACGTCCTGACTTTC. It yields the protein CASSLYPNSGANVLTF. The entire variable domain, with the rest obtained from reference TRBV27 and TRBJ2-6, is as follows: EAQVTQNPRYLITVTGKKLTVTCSQNMNHEYMSWYRQDPGLGLRQIYYSMNVEVTDKGDVPEGYKVSRKEKRNFPLILESPSPNQTSLYFCASSLYPNSGANVLTFGAGSRLTVL.

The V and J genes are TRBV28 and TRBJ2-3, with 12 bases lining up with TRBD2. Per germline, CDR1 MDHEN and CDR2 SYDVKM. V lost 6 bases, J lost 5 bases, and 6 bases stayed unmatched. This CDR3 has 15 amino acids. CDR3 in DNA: TGTGCCAGCAGGCTGACTAGCGGGAGAGTAGATACGCAGTATTTT. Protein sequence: CASRLTSGRVDTQYF.

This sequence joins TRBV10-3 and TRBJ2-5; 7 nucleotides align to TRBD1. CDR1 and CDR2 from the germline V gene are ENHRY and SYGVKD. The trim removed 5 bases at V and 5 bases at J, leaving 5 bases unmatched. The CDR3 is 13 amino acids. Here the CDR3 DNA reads TGTGCCATCAGTACAGGGGCTTGGGAGACCCAGTACTTC. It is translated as CAISTGAWETQYF.

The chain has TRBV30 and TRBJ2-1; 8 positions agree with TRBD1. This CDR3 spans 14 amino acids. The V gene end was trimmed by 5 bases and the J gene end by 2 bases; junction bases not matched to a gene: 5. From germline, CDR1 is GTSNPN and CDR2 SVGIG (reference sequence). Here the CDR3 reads CAWGVGQAYNEQFF. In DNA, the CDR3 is TGTGCCTGGGGCGTGGGACAGGCCTACAATGAGCAGTTCTTC.

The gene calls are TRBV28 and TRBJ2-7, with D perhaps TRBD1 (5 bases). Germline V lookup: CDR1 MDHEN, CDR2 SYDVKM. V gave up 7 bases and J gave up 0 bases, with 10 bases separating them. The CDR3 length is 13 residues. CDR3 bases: TGTGCCAGCATCAGACAGAGCTCCTACGAGCAGTACTTC. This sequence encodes CASIRQSSYEQYF. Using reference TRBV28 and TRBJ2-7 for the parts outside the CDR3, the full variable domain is DVKVTQSSRYLVKRTGEKVFLECVQDMDHENMFWYRQDPGLGLRLIYFSYDVKMKEKGDIPEGYSVSREKKERFSLILESASTNQTSMYLCASIRQSSYEQYFGPGTRLTVT.

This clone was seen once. DNA for the CDR3: TGTGCCAGCAGTTACGGAACTAGCAGTGGGGAGACCCAGTACTTC. Protein: CASSYGTSSGETQYF. J is TRBJ2-5 and V is TRBV6-5; tentative D call: TRBD2 (6 bases). CDR3 length equals 15 residues. The germline V and J ends were trimmed by 2 bases and 5 bases, with 15 bases remaining between them. Germline lookup yields CDR1 MNHEY and CDR2 SVGAGI.

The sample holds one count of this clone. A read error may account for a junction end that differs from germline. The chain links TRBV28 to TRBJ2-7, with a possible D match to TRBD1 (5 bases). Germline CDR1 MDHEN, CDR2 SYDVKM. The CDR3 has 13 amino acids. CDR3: CASSFRVSDEQYF. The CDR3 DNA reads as TGTGCCAGCAGCTTCAGGGTCTCCGACGAGCAGTACTTC.

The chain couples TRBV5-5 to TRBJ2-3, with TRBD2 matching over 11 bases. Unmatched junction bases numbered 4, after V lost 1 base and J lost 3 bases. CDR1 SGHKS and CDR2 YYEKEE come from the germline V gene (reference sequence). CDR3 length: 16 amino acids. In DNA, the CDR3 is TGTGCCAGCAGCTTGACCGGGACTAGCGGAACAGATACGCAGTATTTT. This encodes CASSLTGTSGTDTQYF. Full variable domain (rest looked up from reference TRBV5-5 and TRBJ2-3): DAGVTQSPTHLIKTRGQQVTLRCSPISGHKSVSWYQQVLGQGPQFIFQYYEKEERGRGNFPDRFSARQFPNYSSELNVNALLLGDSALYLCASSLTGTSGTDTQYFGPGTRLTVL.

This CDR3 reads CASSRALGSSGNTIYF. The CDR3 nucleotides are TGCGCCAGCAGCCGGGCGCTGGGGTCCTCTGGAAACACCATATATTTT. The gene calls are TRBV5-1 and TRBJ1-3; no reliable D call. Germline values: CDR1 SGHRS, CDR2 YFSETQ. The CDR3 is 16 amino acids. The V end was cut by 4 bases, the J end by 0 bases, with 14 bases between.

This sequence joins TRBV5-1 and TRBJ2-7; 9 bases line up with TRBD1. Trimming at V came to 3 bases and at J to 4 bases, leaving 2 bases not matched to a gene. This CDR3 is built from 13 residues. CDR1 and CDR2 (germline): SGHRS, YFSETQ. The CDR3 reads CASSWGQGYEQYF. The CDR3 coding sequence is TGCGCCAGCAGCTGGGGACAGGGATACGAGCAGTACTTC. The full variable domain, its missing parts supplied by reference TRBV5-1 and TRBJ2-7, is KAGVTQTPRYLIKTRGQQVTLSCSPISGHRSVSWYQQTPGQGLQFLFEYFSETQRNKGNFPGRFSGRQFSNSRSEMNVSTLELGDSALYLCASSWGQGYEQYFGPGTRLTVT.

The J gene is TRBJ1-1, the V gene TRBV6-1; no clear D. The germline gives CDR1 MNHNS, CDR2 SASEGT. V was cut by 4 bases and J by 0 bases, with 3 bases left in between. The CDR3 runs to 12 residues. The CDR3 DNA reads TGTGCCAGCAGTGCTATGAACACTGAAGCTTTCTTT. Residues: CASSAMNTEAFF.

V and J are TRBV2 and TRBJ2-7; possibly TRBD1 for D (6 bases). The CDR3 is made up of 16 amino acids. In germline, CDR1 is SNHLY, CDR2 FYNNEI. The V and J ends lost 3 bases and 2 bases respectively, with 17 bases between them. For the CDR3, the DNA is TGTGCCAGCAGTGATCTTGTCGGGACACCTCCCTACGAGCAGTACTTC. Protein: CASSDLVGTPPYEQYF.

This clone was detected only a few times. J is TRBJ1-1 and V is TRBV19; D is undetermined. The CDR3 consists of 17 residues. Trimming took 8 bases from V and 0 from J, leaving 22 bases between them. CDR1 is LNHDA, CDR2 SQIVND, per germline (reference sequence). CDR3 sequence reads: CASRMSTRHLMNTEAFF. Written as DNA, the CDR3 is TGTGCCAGTCGGATGTCTACCAGGCACCTCATGAACACTGAAGCTTTCTTT.

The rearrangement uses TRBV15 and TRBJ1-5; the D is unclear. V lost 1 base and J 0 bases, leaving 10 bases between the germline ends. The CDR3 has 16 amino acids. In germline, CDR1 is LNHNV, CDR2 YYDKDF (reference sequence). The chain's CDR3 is CATSRGHTLSNQPQHF. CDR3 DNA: TGTGCCACCAGCAGAGGGCATACCCTTAGCAATCAGCCCCAGCATTTT.

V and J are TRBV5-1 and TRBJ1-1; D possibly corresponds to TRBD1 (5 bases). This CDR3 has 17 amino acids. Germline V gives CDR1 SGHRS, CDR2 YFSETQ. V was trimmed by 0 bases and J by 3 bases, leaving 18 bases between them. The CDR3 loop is CASSLVFGGTRDTEAFF. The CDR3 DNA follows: TGCGCCAGCAGCTTGGTTTTCGGGGGGACCAGGGACACTGAAGCTTTCTTT.

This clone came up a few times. CDR3 sequence: CASLAQGTEAFF. CDR3 DNA: TGTGCCAGCTTGGCACAGGGCACTGAAGCTTTCTTT. This chain links TRBV28 with TRBJ1-1; D perhaps matches TRBD1 (6 bases). This CDR3 has 12 amino acids. Germline values: CDR1 MDHEN, CDR2 SYDVKM. The V gene lost 8 bases and the J gene lost 4 bases, with 11 bases spanning the gap.

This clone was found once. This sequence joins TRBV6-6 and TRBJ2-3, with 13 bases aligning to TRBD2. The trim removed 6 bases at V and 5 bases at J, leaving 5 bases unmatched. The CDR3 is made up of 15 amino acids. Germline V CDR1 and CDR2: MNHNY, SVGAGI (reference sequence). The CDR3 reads CASSPGTSGKDTQYF. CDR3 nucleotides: TGTGCCAGCAGCCCCGGGACTAGCGGGAAAGATACGCAGTATTTT.

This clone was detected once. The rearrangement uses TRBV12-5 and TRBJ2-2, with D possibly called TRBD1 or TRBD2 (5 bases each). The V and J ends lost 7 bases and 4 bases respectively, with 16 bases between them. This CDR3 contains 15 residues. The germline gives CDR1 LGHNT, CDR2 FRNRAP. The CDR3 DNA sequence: TGTGCTAGTGAACCCGTAGGGGCGGGCACCGGGGAGCTGTTTTTT. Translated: CASEPVGAGTGELFF.

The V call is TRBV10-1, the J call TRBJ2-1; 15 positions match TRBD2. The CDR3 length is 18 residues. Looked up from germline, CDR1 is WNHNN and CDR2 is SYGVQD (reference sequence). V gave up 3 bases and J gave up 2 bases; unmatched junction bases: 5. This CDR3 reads CASSDGTSGRSAYNEQFF. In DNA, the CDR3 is TGCGCCAGCAGTGATGGGACTAGCGGGAGGAGCGCCTACAATGAGCAGTTCTTC.

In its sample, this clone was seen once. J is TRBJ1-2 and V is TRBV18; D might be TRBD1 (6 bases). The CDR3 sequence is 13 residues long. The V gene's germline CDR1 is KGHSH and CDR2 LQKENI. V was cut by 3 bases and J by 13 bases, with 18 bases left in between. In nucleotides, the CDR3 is TGTGCCAGCTCACCGACTGTAGACAGGCAGGGCACCTTC. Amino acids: CASSPTVDRQGTF. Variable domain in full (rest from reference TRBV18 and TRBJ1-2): NAGVMQNPRHLVRRRGQEARLRCSPMKGHSHVYWYRQLPEEGLKFMVYLQKENIIDESGMPKERFSAEFPKEGPSILRIQQVVRGDSAAYFCASSPTVDRQGTFGSGTRLTVV.

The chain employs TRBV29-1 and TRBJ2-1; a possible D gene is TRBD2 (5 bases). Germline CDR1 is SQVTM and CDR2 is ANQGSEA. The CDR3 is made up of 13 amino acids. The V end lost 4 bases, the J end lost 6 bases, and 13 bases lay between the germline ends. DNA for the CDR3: TGCAGCGTTGGACTATCTTCCCGCAATGAGCAGTTCTTC. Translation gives CSVGLSSRNEQFF.